This TCR beta chain derives from a study of T cell repertoires in cytomegalovirus infection (dated by TCRdb to the late 2010s). Background on the whole study: Because public TCR beta signatures pointed to carriage of CMV infection together with the matching HLA type, the HLA type of each donor mattered for the analysis. The paper's findings and limits, for the study overall: The ex vivo response was dominated by HLA-C-restricted CMV-specific TCR beta clonotypes, and the single most frequent clonotype in two of eight donors was supplied by these HLA-C-restricted clonotypes. Cumulative frequency of public TCR beta family members discriminated carriers of CMV infection plus the relevant HLA type in this cohort and an independent approximately 370-donor cohort.

V trim: 5 bases; J trim: 3 bases; unmatched bases: 6. CDR1 is given as SEHNR and CDR2 as FQNEAQ, both from the germline V gene (reference sequence). The CDR3 holds 15 amino acids from the cysteine to the phenylalanine. Only the CDR3 part of the read is kept: 45 bases, read in frame from the first base. The data were produced on an Illumina HiSeq 1500. TCRdb passed the public sequencing reads through fastp at Q25 and MiXCR, retaining productive beta sequences. One record per CDR3 amino acid sequence lists the most common genes and DNA. The sample table lists some 57,000 distinct CDR3 sequences, 25% to 40% of them with a count of one. The top ten clonotypes cover 60% to 80% of the sample. With respect to this clonotype: The antigen this receptor binds is unknown. Base quality data are lacking; no much larger clone is found one base away.

The sequence joins TRBV7-9 to TRBJ2-7, with 11 middle bases fitting TRBD1. The sequencing sample was made of PBMCs, sequenced either directly or after in vitro stimulation (not recorded which). The clonotype comes from a human donor in good health (CMV status not recorded). Some clones in this sample may be carry-over from other donors' samples. The CDR3 region reads CASSPRDRGYYEQYF. The DNA reads as follows: TGTGCCAGCAGCCCCCGGGACAGGGGGTACTACGAGCAGTACTTC.